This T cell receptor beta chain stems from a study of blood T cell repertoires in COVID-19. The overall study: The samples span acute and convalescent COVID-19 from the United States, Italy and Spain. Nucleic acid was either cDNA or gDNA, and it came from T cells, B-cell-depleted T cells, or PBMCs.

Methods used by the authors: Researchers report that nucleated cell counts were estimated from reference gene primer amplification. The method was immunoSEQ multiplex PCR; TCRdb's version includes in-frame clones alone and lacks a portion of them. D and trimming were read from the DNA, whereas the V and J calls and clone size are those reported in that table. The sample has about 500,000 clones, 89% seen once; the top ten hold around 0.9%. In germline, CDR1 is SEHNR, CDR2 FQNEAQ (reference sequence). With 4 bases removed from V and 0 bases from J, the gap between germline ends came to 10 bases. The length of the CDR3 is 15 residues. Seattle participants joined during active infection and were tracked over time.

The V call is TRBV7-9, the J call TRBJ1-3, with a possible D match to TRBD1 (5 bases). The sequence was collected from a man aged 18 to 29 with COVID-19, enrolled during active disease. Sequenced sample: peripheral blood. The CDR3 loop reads CASSSIDSSGNTIYF. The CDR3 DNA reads TGTGCCAGCAGCTCAATCGACAGCTCTGGAAACACCATATATTTT.